This T cell receptor (beta chain) was sequenced in a study of T cell responses to AZD1222 COVID-19 vaccine. Method: immunoSEQ multiplex PCR; TCRdb's copy keeps in-frame clones and lacks some. The table lists 55,000 to 75,000 clones, about 90% of them singletons. Study results and caveats: No day 14 peak samples; only post-peak repertoires were characterized.

This clone occurred a few times. What it recognizes is unknown. The V gene's germline CDR1 is SGHAT and CDR2 FQNNGV. CDR3 length: 14 residues. V was clipped by 5 bases and J by 7 bases; unmatched bases: 11. The source is an adult in good health. The J gene is TRBJ2-7, the V gene TRBV11-2, with 7 bases that match TRBD1. Sequenced material: peripheral blood, taken on day 0 of AZD1222 vaccination. The CDR3 DNA sequence: TGTGCCAGCAGCCCCGACAGGGTTTCTACGGAGCAGTACTTC. Residues: CASSPDRVSTEQYF. The variable domain in full, with the rest retrieved from reference TRBV11-2 and TRBJ2-7, is EAGVAQSPRYKIIEKRQSVAFWCNPISGHATLYWYQQILGQGPKLLIQFQNNGVVDDSQLPKDRFSAERLKGVDSTLKIQPAKLEDSAVYLCASSPDRVSTEQYFGPGTRLTVT.